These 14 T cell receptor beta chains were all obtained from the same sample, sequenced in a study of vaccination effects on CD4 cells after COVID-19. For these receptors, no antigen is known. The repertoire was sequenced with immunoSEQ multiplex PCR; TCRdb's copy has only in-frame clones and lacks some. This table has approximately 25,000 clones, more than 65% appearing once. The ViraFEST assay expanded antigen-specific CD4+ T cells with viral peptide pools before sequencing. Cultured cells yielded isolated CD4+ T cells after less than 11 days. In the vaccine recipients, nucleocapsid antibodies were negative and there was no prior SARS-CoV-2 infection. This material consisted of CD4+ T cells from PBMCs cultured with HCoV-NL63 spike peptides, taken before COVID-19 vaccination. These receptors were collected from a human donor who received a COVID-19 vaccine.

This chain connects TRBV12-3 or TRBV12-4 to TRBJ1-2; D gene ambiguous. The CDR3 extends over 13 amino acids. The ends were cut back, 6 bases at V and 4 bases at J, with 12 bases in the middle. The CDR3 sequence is CASSHRRLYGYTF. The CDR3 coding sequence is TGTGCCAGCAGCCACAGACGGCTCTATGGCTACACCTTC.

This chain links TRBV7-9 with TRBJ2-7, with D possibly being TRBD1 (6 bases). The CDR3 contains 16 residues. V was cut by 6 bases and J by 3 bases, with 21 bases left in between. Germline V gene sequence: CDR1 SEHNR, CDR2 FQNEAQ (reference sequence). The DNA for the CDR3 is TGTGCCAGCAGTCGACGCGAACAGGGTAGAGACTACGAGCAGTACTTC. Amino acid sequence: CASSRREQGRDYEQYF.

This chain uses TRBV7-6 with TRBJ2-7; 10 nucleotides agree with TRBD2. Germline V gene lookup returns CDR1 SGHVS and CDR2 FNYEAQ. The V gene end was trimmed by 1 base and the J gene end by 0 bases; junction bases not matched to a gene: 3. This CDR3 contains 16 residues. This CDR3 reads CASSLGSGRVSYEQYF. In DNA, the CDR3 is TGTGCCAGCAGCTTAGGGAGCGGGAGGGTCTCCTACGAGCAGTACTTC. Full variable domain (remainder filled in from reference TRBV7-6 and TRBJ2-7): GAGVSQSPRYKVTKRGQDVALRCDPISGHVSLYWYRQALGQGPEFLTYFNYEAQQDKSGLPNDRFSAERPEGSISTLTIQRTEQRDSAMYRCASSLGSGRVSYEQYFGPGTRLTVT.

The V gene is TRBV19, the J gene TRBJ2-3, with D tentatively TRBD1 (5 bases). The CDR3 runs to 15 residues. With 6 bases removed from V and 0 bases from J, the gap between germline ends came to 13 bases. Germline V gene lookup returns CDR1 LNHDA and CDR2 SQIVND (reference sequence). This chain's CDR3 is CASREAGFSTDTQYF. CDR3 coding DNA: TGTGCCAGTAGGGAAGCAGGGTTTAGCACAGATACGCAGTATTTT. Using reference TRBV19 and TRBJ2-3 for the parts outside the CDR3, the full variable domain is DGGITQSPKYLFRKEGQNVTLSCEQNLNHDAMYWYRQDPGQGLRLIYYSQIVNDFQKGDIAEGYSVSREKKESFPLTVTSAQKNPTAFYLCASREAGFSTDTQYFGPGTRLTVL.

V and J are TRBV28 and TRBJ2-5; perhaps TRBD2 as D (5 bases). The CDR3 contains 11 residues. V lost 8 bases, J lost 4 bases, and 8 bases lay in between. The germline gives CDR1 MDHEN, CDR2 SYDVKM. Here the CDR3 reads CASSSGETQYF. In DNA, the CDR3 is TGTGCCAGCTCCAGCGGAGAGACCCAGTACTTC.

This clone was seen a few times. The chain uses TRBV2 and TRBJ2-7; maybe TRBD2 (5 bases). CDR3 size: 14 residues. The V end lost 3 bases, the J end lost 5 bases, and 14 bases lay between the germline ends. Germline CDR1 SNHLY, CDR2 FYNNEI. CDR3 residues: CASSDLWERNEQYF. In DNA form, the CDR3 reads TGTGCCAGCAGTGATCTGTGGGAGAGGAACGAGCAGTACTTC.

The CDR3: CATSDLSSGKVGNEQFF. The CDR3 nucleotides are TGTGCCACCAGTGATTTGTCTAGCGGGAAGGTAGGGAATGAGCAGTTCTTC. This chain links TRBV24-1 with TRBJ2-1, with TRBD2 matching 9 bases. V shed 0 bases and J 7 bases; nucleotides not matched to a gene: 9. The CDR3 consists of 17 residues. Germline V gives CDR1 KGHDR, CDR2 SFDVKD.

The CDR3 protein is CAWSVSYGNQPQHF. The CDR3 DNA reads TGTGCCTGGAGTGTATCGTATGGCAATCAGCCCCAGCATTTT. The V call is TRBV30, the J call TRBJ1-5; unclear D gene. Trimming took 0 bases from V and 2 from J, leaving 8 bases between them. This CDR3 has 14 residues. Germline CDR1 GTSNPN, CDR2 SVGIG (reference sequence).

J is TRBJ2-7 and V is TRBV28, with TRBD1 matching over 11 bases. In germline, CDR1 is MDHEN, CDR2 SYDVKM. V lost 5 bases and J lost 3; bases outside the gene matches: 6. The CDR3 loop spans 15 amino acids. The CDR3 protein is CASSESGTGGYEQYF. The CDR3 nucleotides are TGTGCCAGCAGTGAATCCGGGACAGGGGGCTACGAGCAGTACTTC.

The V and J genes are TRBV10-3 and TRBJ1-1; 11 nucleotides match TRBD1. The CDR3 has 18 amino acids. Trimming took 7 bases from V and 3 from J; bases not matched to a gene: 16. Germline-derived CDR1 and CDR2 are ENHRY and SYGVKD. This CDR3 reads CAIKGGLGTGGKDTEAFF. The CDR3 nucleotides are TGTGCCATCAAAGGGGGTCTTGGGACAGGGGGTAAAGACACTGAAGCTTTCTTT.

The chain's CDR3 is CASSFIGEQSYEQYF. CDR3 in DNA: TGTGCCAGCAGCTTCATTGGGGAGCAGTCATACGAGCAGTACTTC. The chain links TRBV5-6 to TRBJ2-7; tentatively, D is TRBD2 (5 bases). Germline V gene sequence: CDR1 SGHDT, CDR2 YYEEEE. The CDR3 loop spans 15 amino acids. Trimming removed 2 bases from V and 4 bases from J, with 16 bases in between.

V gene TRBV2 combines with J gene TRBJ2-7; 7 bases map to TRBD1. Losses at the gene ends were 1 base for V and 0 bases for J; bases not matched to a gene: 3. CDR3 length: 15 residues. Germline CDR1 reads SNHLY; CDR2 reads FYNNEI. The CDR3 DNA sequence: TGTGCCAGCAGTGAAGGGGCAGGGGGCTCCTACGAGCAGTACTTC. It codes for CASSEGAGGSYEQYF.

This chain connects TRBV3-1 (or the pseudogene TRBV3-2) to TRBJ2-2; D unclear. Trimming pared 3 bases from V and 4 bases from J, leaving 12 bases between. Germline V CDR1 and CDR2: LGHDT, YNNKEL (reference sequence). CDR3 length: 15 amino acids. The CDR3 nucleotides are TGTGCCAGCAGCCAGCATCCCTTGGGCACCGGGGAGCTGTTTTTT. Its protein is CASSQHPLGTGELFF.

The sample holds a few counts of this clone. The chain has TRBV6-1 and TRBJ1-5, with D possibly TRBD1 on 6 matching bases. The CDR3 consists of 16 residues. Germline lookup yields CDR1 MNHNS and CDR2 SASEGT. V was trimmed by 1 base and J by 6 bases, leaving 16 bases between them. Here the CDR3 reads CASSEEVGAGFQPQHF. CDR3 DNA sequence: TGTGCCAGCAGTGAAGAAGTGGGGGCGGGTTTTCAGCCCCAGCATTTT.